Listed below are T cell receptor beta chains from one sample, sequenced in a study of identical twins. TCRdb itself ran the 5' RACE reads through MiXCR, one entry per CDR3 protein. In the table there are about 470,000 distinct CDR3 sequences, approximately 25% of which are singletons. Another study also made use of these data, one on T cells expressing NK-cell markers.

Input material: CD4+ T cells sorted from blood. The receptors derive from a woman in her late teens or twenties in good health. Each CDR3 is given with its conserved first and last residue. D genes are given only for firm matches. Size is stated for part of the rows, as once, few or many counts, or as a class when the clone is expanded.

v_gene	d_gene	j_gene	abundance	CDR3nt	CDR3aa
TRBV20-1	.	TRBJ2-3	many	TGCAGTGCTAGAGGAGTAGGGGATACGCAGTATTTT	CSARGVGDTQYF
TRBV2	TRBD1	TRBJ2-1	.	TGTGCCAGCTCCCACCGGGGACAGGGGATAAATGAGCAGTTCTTC	CASSHRGQGINEQFF
TRBV29-1	TRBD1	TRBJ2-5	.	TGCAGCGTTGAGTCCGGACAGGGGACTAAGACCCAGTACTTC	CSVESGQGTKTQYF
TRBV14	.	TRBJ1-2	few	TGTGCCAGCAGCCCTACCAGAGTGGGCTCCTATGGCTACACCTTC	CASSPTRVGSYGYTF
TRBV10-3	.	TRBJ2-5	.	TGTGCCATCAGTGAGTTCCTGGAATCTCGACAAGAGACCCAGTACTTC	CAISEFLESRQETQYF
TRBV10-3	.	TRBJ2-1	few	TGTGCCATCGGGCCATTCCGCCAGGAGCAGTTCTTC	CAIGPFRQEQFF
TRBV29-1	.	TRBJ2-3	few	TGCAGCGTACGCCGCCTACAGCAAGATACGCAGTATTTT	CSVRRLQQDTQYF
TRBV14	.	TRBJ2-7	.	TGTGCCAGCAGCCAAGTTAAAGGGGGTTCCTACGAGCAGTACTTC	CASSQVKGGSYEQYF
TRBV27	.	TRBJ2-1	.	TGTGCCAGCAGTCCGCTAACGCGAACCCATGGCGATGAGCAGTTCTTC	CASSPLTRTHGDEQFF
TRBV5-1	.	TRBJ2-2	many	TGCGCCAGCAGCTTGGTTCTATGGGGCACCGGGGAGCTGTTTTTT	CASSLVLWGTGELFF
TRBV5-5	TRBD1	TRBJ2-7	few	TGTGCCAGCAGCTTGGCCGCGGGGACAGGGAGGATCGAGCAGTACTTC	CASSLAAGTGRIEQYF
TRBV10-3	.	TRBJ2-1	.	TGTGCCATCAGCCCCGGCAGGGCCAACTACAATGAGCAGTTCTTC	CAISPGRANYNEQFF
TRBV3-1	.	TRBJ2-7	.	TGTGCCAGCAGCCAAGAGGGGGAGACCCACGAGCAGTACTTC	CASSQEGETHEQYF
TRBV12-3/TRBV12-4	TRBD2	TRBJ2-1	.	TGTGCCAGCAGAAGGGTCTTTAGCAGCGGGGGGCAGTATGAGCAGTTCTTC	CASRRVFSSGGQYEQFF
TRBV11-2	.	TRBJ2-7	.	TGTGCCAGCAGGACCACGACCTACGAGCAGTACTTC	CASRTTTYEQYF
TRBV12-5	.	TRBJ2-7	few	TGTGCTAGTGGTCCGGACGTGAGCTCCTACGAGCAGTACTTC	CASGPDVSSYEQYF
TRBV6-2/TRBV6-3	TRBD2	TRBJ2-1	few	TGTGCCAGCCAGTGGGGGGGCTACAATGAGCAGTTCTTC	CASQWGGYNEQFF
TRBV29-1	.	TRBJ1-2	few	TGCAGCGTTGGTACGCCTAACTATGGCTACACCTTC	CSVGTPNYGYTF
TRBV12-3/TRBV12-4	.	TRBJ2-3	.	TGTGCCAGCAGTTTAGCTCTACGGGCAGATACGCAGTATTTT	CASSLALRADTQYF
TRBV5-1	.	TRBJ1-6	.	TGCGCCAGCAGCCGGCAGGATAATTCACCCCTCCACTTT	CASSRQDNSPLHF
TRBV7-9	TRBD2	TRBJ2-1	few	TGTGCCAGCAGCTTAGCGGCTAGCGGCAACAATGAGCAGTTCTTC	CASSLAASGNNEQFF
TRBV20-1	TRBD2	TRBJ2-5	.	TGCAGTGTCGCGGGGGGGCCCGTTAGAGAGACCCAGTACTTC	CSVAGGPVRETQYF
TRBV4-2	.	TRBJ2-6	.	TGTGCCAGCAGCCACGTCCTTTCTGGGGCCAACGTCCTGACTTTC	CASSHVLSGANVLTF
TRBV19	TRBD2	TRBJ2-1	.	TGTGCCAGTAGCCGGGGGACTAGCGGGAGCTACAATGAGCAGTTCTTC	CASSRGTSGSYNEQFF
TRBV5-6	.	TRBJ1-2	.	TGTGCCAGCAGCTTGGCGGTGACCGGGAGGGACTATGGCTACACCTTC	CASSLAVTGRDYGYTF
TRBV12-3/TRBV12-4	.	TRBJ1-1	many	TGTGCCAATACAGCGAACACTGAAGCTTTCTTT	CANTANTEAFF
TRBV13	TRBD2	TRBJ2-1	.	TGTGCCAGCAGCTTAGGCCTAAGCGGGGGGAGGTACAATGAGCAGTTCTTC	CASSLGLSGGRYNEQFF
TRBV20-1	TRBD1	TRBJ2-5	.	TGCAGTGCTAGAGTCGGACAGGGAGAGACCCAGTACTTC	CSARVGQGETQYF
TRBV20-1	.	TRBJ2-5	.	TGCAGTGCTCCGGACAGTCGGAAGGAGACCCAGTACTTC	CSAPDSRKETQYF
TRBV20-1	.	TRBJ2-3	.	TGCAGTGCTAGTTTAACGGGAGCGGGGCAGTATTTT	CSASLTGAGQYF
TRBV6-1	.	TRBJ2-5	.	TGTGCCAGCAGGCCCCCCCCTGGAGAGACCCAGTACTTC	CASRPPPGETQYF
TRBV5-1	.	TRBJ2-7	.	TGCGCCAGCAGCCCCGGACGCGGGGGCCTGTACGAGCAGTACTTC	CASSPGRGGLYEQYF
TRBV7-8	TRBD1	TRBJ2-5	few	TGTGCCAGCAGCCGCGGTCCCCGGGACAGGGGTTGGGAGACCCAGTACTTC	CASSRGPRDRGWETQYF
TRBV20-1	.	TRBJ1-3	few	TGCAGTGCTAGTGACCCGAGCTCTGGAAACACCATATATTTT	CSASDPSSGNTIYF
TRBV20-1	.	TRBJ2-5	.	TGCAGTGCTAGATCAGGGGTGGTAGGAGAGACCCAGTACTTC	CSARSGVVGETQYF
TRBV6-1	.	TRBJ2-3	few	TGTGCCAGCAGAGCGGTTAGTAGGTCCCCAGATACGCAGTATTTT	CASRAVSRSPDTQYF
TRBV21-1	.	TRBJ2-7	.	TGTGCCAGCAGCAAAGTCCCTGGAGAGGGCTACGAGCAGTACTTC	CASSKVPGEGYEQYF
TRBV10-3	TRBD2	TRBJ2-3	.	TGTGCCACCCGGGGGACTAGTTTGGGTGCAGATACGCAGTATTTT	CATRGTSLGADTQYF
TRBV12-3/TRBV12-4	.	TRBJ1-2	many	TGTGCCAGCAGTTTAGGGGGGATTCAATATGGCTACACCTTC	CASSLGGIQYGYTF
TRBV6-1	.	TRBJ1-3	.	TGTGCCAGCAGTACGACAGCTGGAAACACCATATATTTT	CASSTTAGNTIYF
TRBV6-5	TRBD1	TRBJ2-1	.	TGTGCCAGCAGTTCGGACAGGTTGGATGAGCAGTTCTTC	CASSSDRLDEQFF
TRBV20-1	TRBD1	TRBJ2-2	.	TGCAGTGCTCCCAGACAAACAGGGGCCACCGGGGAGCTGTTTTTT	CSAPRQTGATGELFF
TRBV20-1	TRBD1	TRBJ2-7	.	TGCAGTGCTAGAAGTCCGGGACAGGGGATCTACGAGCAGTACTTC	CSARSPGQGIYEQYF
TRBV5-1	.	TRBJ1-1	few	TGCGCCAGCAGCTTGGGACCGGAAGGTGAAGCTTTCTTT	CASSLGPEGEAFF
TRBV6-2/TRBV6-3	.	TRBJ2-4	few	TGTGCCAGCAGTTACTCGGCTGCCTACATTCAGTACTTC	CASSYSAAYIQYF
TRBV7-6	TRBD2	TRBJ2-1	once	TGTGCCAGCAGCTTACCCACCTCAGCGGGGGGGCGGGGTGAGCAGTTCTTC	CASSLPTSAGGRGEQFF
TRBV18	.	TRBJ2-3	few	TGTGCCAGCTCCCAGGACTTATTCACAGATACGCAGTATTTT	CASSQDLFTDTQYF
TRBV9	.	TRBJ2-1	few	TGTGCCAGCAGCGGTGAAGCTTTGGGTGAGCAGTTCTTC	CASSGEALGEQFF
TRBV6-2/TRBV6-3	.	TRBJ2-4	few	TGTGCCAGCAGTTCCCTAGGACTAACCACCACTGAGAAAAACATTCAGTACTTC	CASSSLGLTTTEKNIQYF